This T cell receptor (beta chain) stems from a study of cytomegalovirus exposure and HLA in healthy donors. Regarding the study as a whole: CMV serostatus was the sole immune exposure data available. In an earlier analysis, productive rearrangement rates for most beta V segments clustered near 87% or 30%. The analysis excluded some indistinguishable V segments, including TRBV6-2 and TRBV6-3.

As concerns this clone: Its antigen remains unknown.

This PCR relied on a set of 60 Vbeta primers and 13 Jbeta primers. Data came from immunoSEQ multiplex PCR; TCRdb stores just in-frame clones and leaves some out. The sample includes about 160,000 clones, roughly 81% seen only once; the top ten take more than 2%. CDR1 LNHDA and CDR2 SQIVND come from the germline V gene (reference sequence). The CDR3 is 13 amino acids. With 5 bases clipped from V and 3 bases from J, the junction kept 4 bases outside the gene matches. This clonotype was obtained from a man aged 18 to 29 in good health and CMV-seropositive. The chain combines TRBV19 with TRBJ2-7; TRBD2 matches at 7 bases. The material sequenced was PBMCs. CDR3 sequence: CASSPGLNYEQYF. The CDR3 DNA reads TGTGCCAGTAGTCCGGGACTAAACTACGAGCAGTACTTC.